This T cell receptor beta chain was captured by sequencing in a study of T cell repertoires in cytomegalovirus infection (dated by TCRdb to 2018 to 2020). Background for the entire study: The peptide stimulations were aimed at well-studied HLA-B-restricted epitopes as well as recently identified HLA-C-restricted CMV epitopes, whose presentation resists viral immunomodulation. Donor HLA type was relevant to the analysis, because carriage of CMV infection together with the matching HLA type was indicated by public TCR beta signatures. Beyond this particular receptor, the publication reports: Cumulative frequency of public TCR beta family members discriminated carriers of CMV infection plus the relevant HLA type in this cohort and an independent approximately 400-donor cohort. The ex vivo response was dominated by HLA-C-restricted CMV-specific TCR beta clonotypes, which also provided the single most frequent clonotype in two of eight donors.

About this clonotype: Which antigen it targets is not known. Per-base quality was not reported, and no clone a single base away is much larger than it.

TCRdb lists the instrument as Illumina HiSeq 1500. Using fastp trimming at Q25 and MiXCR clonotype assembly, TCRdb reanalyzed the public sequencing data and kept in-frame beta chains. One record per CDR3 amino acid sequence lists the most common genes and DNA. The sample includes roughly 570,000 distinct CDR3 sequences, with just under 40% observed a single time. The ten largest account for around 50% of the sample. The sample's treatment or condition label, in plain terms: in vitro stimulation with specific CMV peptide epitopes to enrich CMV-specific T cells. Relative to germline, V is 0 bases shorter and J is 5 bases shorter, with 13 bases between their ends. The CDR3 starts with the cysteine, ends with the phenylalanine, and has 15 residues. Only CDR3 DNA is held: 45 bases, read in frame from base 1. CDR1 ENHRY and CDR2 SYGVKD were looked up in the germline V gene.

The receptor was isolated from a human donor in good health (CMV status not recorded). Some clones in this sample may be carry-over from other donors' samples. Source: cultured PBMCs, taken from culture after CMV antigen stimulation. The chain employs TRBV10-3 and TRBJ2-5; perhaps TRBD1 is the D gene, with 5 bases matching. The sequenced DNA: TGTGCCATCAGTGAGTCGGAAGGGGTCCGGGAGACCCAGTACTTC. It specifies CAISESEGVRETQYF.